These 27 T cell receptor beta chains originate from one sample sequenced in a study of shared clonotypes between healthy human individuals. Libraries were prepared by immunoSEQ multiplex PCR; TCRdb keeps only in-frame clonotypes and omits some of them. The repertoire holds about 2.1 million clones, with 85% to 95% as singletons. CD45RO-negative CD8 cells positively selected for CCR7 made up the naive population, which excluded terminally differentiated effector memory CD45RA+ cells. Sample: naive CD8+ T cells from PBMCs. The receptors derive from a man in his late teens or twenties in good health. Some clones in this sample may be carry-over from other donors' samples.

V gene TRBV6-5 combines with J gene TRBJ1-4, with D perhaps matching TRBD1 (5 bases). Looked up from germline, CDR1 is MNHEY and CDR2 is SVGAGI. This CDR3 is 15 amino acids long. V lost 5 bases and J 3 bases, leaving 13 bases between the germline ends. In nucleotides, the CDR3 is TGTGCCAGCAGTCACGGACGGACATCTAATGAAAAACTGTTTTTT. Residues: CASSHGRTSNEKLFF.

V gene TRBV13 combines with J gene TRBJ1-5, with D hard to call. CDR1 is PRHDT, CDR2 FYEKMQ, per germline (reference sequence). V was trimmed by 5 bases and J by 3 bases, leaving 11 bases between them. The CDR3 spans 14 residues. This CDR3 reads CASSLGRYNQPQHF. CDR3 DNA sequence: TGTGCCAGCAGCCTCGGACGGTACAATCAGCCCCAGCATTTT.

About this clone itself: Within the sample, other DNA sequences also encode this same CDR3. V gene TRBV6-6 combines with J gene TRBJ2-7; D is undetermined. The V end lost 0 bases, the J end lost 3 bases, and 6 bases lay between the germline ends. CDR3 length: 13 residues. The V gene's germline CDR1 is MNHNY and CDR2 SVGAGI (reference sequence). The CDR3 protein is CASSYSLDYEQYF. The CDR3 DNA sequence: TGTGCCAGCAGTTACTCCCTGGACTACGAGCAGTACTTC.

The genes are TRBV7-2 and TRBJ2-1; 8 bases are a match to TRBD2. The trim removed 5 bases at V and 8 bases at J, leaving 8 bases unmatched. The CDR3 covers 14 residues. Per the germline V gene, CDR1 is SGHTA and CDR2 is FQGNSA. CDR3 sequence reads: CASSGAGVGHEQFF. In DNA form, the CDR3 reads TGTGCCAGCAGCGGAGCGGGAGTTGGGCATGAGCAGTTCTTC.

The V gene is TRBV30, the J gene TRBJ2-1; a possible D gene is TRBD2 (6 bases). The CDR3 covers 15 residues. CDR1 is GTSNPN, CDR2 SVGIG, per germline (reference sequence). V lost 3 bases, J lost 8 bases, and 20 bases lay in between. CDR3 DNA: TGTGCCTGGAGGAAAGTGGCCTGGAGGGGCCATGAGCAGTTCTTC. Translated, it gives CAWRKVAWRGHEQFF. The whole variable domain, remainder taken from reference TRBV30 and TRBJ2-1, is SQTIHQWPATLVQPVGSPLSLECTVEGTSNPNLYWYRQAAGRGLQLLFYSVGIGQISSEVPQNLSASRPQDRQFILSSKKLLLSDSGFYLCAWRKVAWRGHEQFFGPGTRLTVL.

The J gene is TRBJ2-1, the V gene TRBV14; TRBD2 might be the D (6 bases). Per germline, CDR1 SGHDN and CDR2 FVKESK. The CDR3 is 15 amino acids. V was shortened by 3 bases and J by 1 base, with 10 bases between the two germline ends. The CDR3 loop reads CASSQVRGSYNEQFF. The CDR3 nucleotides are TGTGCCAGCAGCCAGGTCCGGGGGTCCTACAATGAGCAGTTCTTC.

CDR3 nucleotide sequence: TGTGCCAGCAGCTCGCCGACAGGGGATAGCACAGATACGCAGTATTTT. Translating gives CASSSPTGDSTDTQYF. This rearrangement joins TRBV5-4 to TRBJ2-3; TRBD1 agrees at 8 bases. This CDR3 has 16 amino acids. From germline, CDR1 is SGHNT and CDR2 YYREEE (reference sequence). The ends lost 3 bases at V and 0 bases at J; junction bases unmatched: 6. The full variable domain, its missing parts supplied by reference TRBV5-4 and TRBJ2-3, is ETGVTQSPTHLIKTRGQQVTLRCSSQSGHNTVSWYQQALGQGPQFIFQYYREEENGRGNFPPRFSGLQFPNYSSELNVNALELDDSALYLCASSSPTGDSTDTQYFGPGTRLTVL.

The chain joins TRBV4-1 to TRBJ2-7; D is perhaps TRBD1 (5 bases). Germline CDR1 MGHRA, CDR2 YSYEKL. The V end was cut by 2 bases, the J end by 2 bases, with 7 bases between. The CDR3 sequence is 13 residues long. The DNA of the CDR3 is TGCGCCAGCAGCCAACGCAGGGCCTACGAGCAGTACTTC. This sequence encodes CASSQRRAYEQYF.

The chain links TRBV2 to TRBJ2-7; D not certain. CDR3 length: 11 residues. V dropped 10 bases and J dropped 3 bases, with 10 bases sitting between them. Germline CDR1 reads SNHLY; CDR2 reads FYNNEI. CDR3 amino acids: CANRQDYEQYF. As DNA, the CDR3 is TGTGCCAACCGACAAGACTACGAGCAGTACTTC.

This clone was recorded only once. V is TRBV9 and J is TRBJ1-3; TRBD1 matches at 10 bases. Germline V gene lookup returns CDR1 SGDLS and CDR2 YYNGEE. There are 16 residues in the CDR3. J was trimmed by 7 bases and V by 2 bases; bases with no gene match: 9. The DNA of the CDR3 is TGTGCCAGCAGCGTTTTTGGGACAGGGGCTGTCAACACCATATATTTT. Translating gives CASSVFGTGAVNTIYF.

The chain employs TRBV28 and TRBJ1-2; 7 positions match TRBD1. This CDR3 region has 13 residues. The germline CDR1 and CDR2 sequences are MDHEN and SYDVKM. Trimming removed 3 bases from V and 8 bases from J; junction bases left unmatched: 6. CDR3 DNA sequence: TGTGCCAGCAGTTTTCGAGGGGGCGGAGGCTACACCTTC. It translates to CASSFRGGGGYTF.

The gene calls are TRBV5-6 and TRBJ2-1; unclear D gene. The V and J ends lost 5 bases and 11 bases respectively, with 14 bases between them. From germline, CDR1 is SGHDT and CDR2 YYEEEE. The CDR3 has 12 residues. The CDR3 DNA follows: TGTGCCAGCAGTACCTCGAGCTTTCAGCAGTTCTTC. Amino acids: CASSTSSFQQFF.

The rearrangement links TRBV19 to TRBJ2-1; no definite D call. Germline V gene data show CDR1 as LNHDA and CDR2 as SQIVND (reference sequence). The CDR3 is made up of 14 amino acids. V was clipped by 3 bases and J by 4 bases, with 10 bases between them. CDR3 in DNA: TGTGCCAGTAGTATTTCGGCTGCATACAATGAGCAGTTCTTC. It codes for CASSISAAYNEQFF.

This chain connects TRBV5-1 to TRBJ2-2; D not resolved. The CDR3 has 15 residues. V was cut by 4 bases and J by 5 bases, with 15 bases left in between. Germline values: CDR1 SGHRS, CDR2 YFSETQ. Here the CDR3 reads CASSPMNGITGELFF. The CDR3 bases are TGCGCCAGCAGCCCCATGAACGGAATAACCGGGGAGCTGTTTTTT.

The rearrangement links TRBV6-4 to TRBJ2-1; 11 bases agree with TRBD2. CDR3 length equals 14 residues. Unmatched junction bases numbered 3, after V lost 5 bases and J lost 6 bases. Per the germline V gene, CDR1 is MRHNA and CDR2 is SNTAGT. The CDR3 region is CASSPTSGINEQFF. Written as DNA, the CDR3 is TGTGCCAGCAGTCCGACTAGCGGGATCAATGAGCAGTTCTTC.

The J gene is TRBJ1-2, the V gene TRBV7-9; D is undetermined. V gave up 2 bases and J gave up 6 bases, with 19 bases separating them. This CDR3 contains 16 residues. CDR1 and CDR2 from the germline V gene are SEHNR and FQNEAQ (reference sequence). CDR3 DNA sequence: TGTGCCAGCAGCTTATTACCAACATTTGAAGGGCATGGCTACACCTTC. Translating it yields CASSLLPTFEGHGYTF.

The chain recombines TRBV5-6 with TRBJ2-7; D may be TRBD2 (6 bases). This CDR3 is built from 16 residues. From germline, CDR1 is SGHDT and CDR2 YYEEEE. Trimming took off 0 bases at V and 5 bases at J, with 18 bases between the two ends. DNA of the CDR3: TGTGCCAGCAGCTTGGGGCCCGGGAGCGGGCCACACGAGCAGTACTTC. This codes for CASSLGPGSGPHEQYF.

The V and J genes are TRBV7-9 and TRBJ2-1, with a possible D match to TRBD1 (5 bases). From germline, CDR1 is SEHNR and CDR2 FQNEAQ (reference sequence). The CDR3 has 14 amino acids. The ends were cut back, 5 bases at V and 6 bases at J, with 14 bases in the middle. For the CDR3, the DNA is TGTGCCAGCAGCGCAGGAGACAGAGGCAATGAGCAGTTCTTC. It is translated as CASSAGDRGNEQFF.

The genes are TRBV12-5 and TRBJ1-1, with a tentative D call TRBD1 (6 bases). V lost 1 base to trimming and J lost 1 base, with 19 bases between them. This CDR3 is built from 18 residues. Germline CDR1 LGHNT, CDR2 FRNRAP. The CDR3 DNA sequence: TGTGCTAGTGGTTTGGCCACTATAACAGGGACTCCGAACACTGAAGCTTTCTTT. Amino acid sequence: CASGLATITGTPNTEAFF. Together with reference TRBV12-5 and TRBJ1-1, the CDR3 gives the full variable domain: DARVTQTPRHKVTEMGQEVTMRCQPILGHNTVFWYRQTMMQGLELLAYFRNRAPLDDSGMPKDRFSAEMPDATLATLKIQPSEPRDSAVYFCASGLATITGTPNTEAFFGQGTRLTVV.

In regard to this clone: The identical CDR3 is also encoded by other nucleotide sequences in the sample. The chain links TRBV15 to TRBJ2-7; D is uncertain. The germline V and J ends were trimmed by 1 base and 3 bases, with 4 bases remaining between them. This CDR3 spans 12 amino acids. Germline V gene data show CDR1 as LNHNV and CDR2 as YYDKDF (reference sequence). The CDR3 is CATSRGSYEQYF. In nucleotides, the CDR3 is TGTGCCACCAGCAGAGGTAGCTACGAGCAGTACTTC.

This chain uses TRBV6-5 with TRBJ2-1; D is perhaps TRBD2 (5 bases). Trimming took off 4 bases at V and 3 bases at J, with 13 bases between the two ends. The CDR3 has 15 residues. CDR1 and CDR2 from the germline V gene are MNHEY and SVGAGI. The CDR3 DNA sequence: TGTGCCAGCAGTTTATCGCGGGCGCGCTACAATGAGCAGTTCTTC. Translated, it gives CASSLSRARYNEQFF.

The genes are TRBV7-8 and TRBJ1-2; D is unclear. V lost 5 bases to trimming and J lost 3 bases, with 22 bases between them. The CDR3 runs 17 residues. Germline CDR1 SGHVS, CDR2 FQNEAQ. This CDR3 reads CASSQRNHPSIDYGYTF. As DNA, the CDR3 is TGTGCCAGCAGCCAACGAAACCACCCCTCGATCGACTATGGCTACACCTTC. Complete variable domain (other parts from reference TRBV7-8 and TRBJ1-2): GAGVSQSPRYKVAKRGQDVALRCDPISGHVSLFWYQQALGQGPEFLTYFQNEAQLDKSGLPSDRFFAERPEGSVSTLKIQRTQQEDSAVYLCASSQRNHPSIDYGYTFGSGTRLTVV.

In its sample, this clone was seen once. The same CDR3 can be traced to other DNA sequences in this sample. The chain links TRBV5-6 to TRBJ2-7; D is undetermined. This CDR3 contains 13 residues. Trimming pared 2 bases from V and 3 bases from J, leaving 9 bases between. CDR1 SGHDT and CDR2 YYEEEE come from the germline V gene. The CDR3 DNA reads as TGTGCCAGCAGCTTACGACTCAGCTACGAGCAGTACTTC. Its protein is CASSLRLSYEQYF. Using reference TRBV5-6 and TRBJ2-7 for the parts outside the CDR3, the full variable domain is DAGVTQSPTHLIKTRGQQVTLRCSPKSGHDTVSWYQQALGQGPQFIFQYYEEEERQRGNFPDRFSGHQFPNYSSELNVNALLLGDSALYLCASSLRLSYEQYFGPGTRLTVT.

The V call is TRBV7-9, the J call TRBJ2-7; D is uncertain. V was pared by 2 bases and J by 2 bases, with 10 bases between. The CDR3 has 14 amino acids. Germline values: CDR1 SEHNR, CDR2 FQNEAQ (reference sequence). Here the CDR3 DNA reads TGTGCCAGCAGCTTACCAGGTCTCCCCTACGAGCAGTACTTC. Protein sequence: CASSLPGLPYEQYF.

The chain uses TRBV10-2 and TRBJ2-1; D unclear. CDR1 is WSHSY and CDR2 is SAAADI in the germline V gene. V was shortened by 4 bases and J by 10 bases, with 5 bases between the two germline ends. This CDR3 comprises 10 residues. The CDR3 DNA reads TGCGCCAGCAGTGGCGGCGAGCAGTTCTTC. Amino acids: CASSGGEQFF.

The chain uses TRBV19 and TRBJ1-5; D is undetermined. Germline V CDR1 and CDR2: LNHDA, SQIVND (reference sequence). The V end lost 1 base, the J end lost 7 bases, and 17 bases lay between the germline ends. The CDR3 is 16 amino acids. The CDR3 DNA reads TGTGCCAGTAGTATAGTGGCCGCTGCAGGTCGGCAGCCCCAGCATTTT. It codes for CASSIVAAAGRQPQHF.

This chain connects TRBV27 to TRBJ1-4; D is unresolved. The V gene lost 3 bases and the J gene lost 0 bases, with 8 bases spanning the gap. The CDR3 loop spans 15 amino acids. Germline V CDR1 and CDR2: MNHEY, SMNVEV (reference sequence). The DNA for the CDR3 is TGTGCCAGCAGTTTTTTGGGGACAACTAATGAAAAACTGTTTTTT. Its translation is CASSFLGTTNEKLFF.